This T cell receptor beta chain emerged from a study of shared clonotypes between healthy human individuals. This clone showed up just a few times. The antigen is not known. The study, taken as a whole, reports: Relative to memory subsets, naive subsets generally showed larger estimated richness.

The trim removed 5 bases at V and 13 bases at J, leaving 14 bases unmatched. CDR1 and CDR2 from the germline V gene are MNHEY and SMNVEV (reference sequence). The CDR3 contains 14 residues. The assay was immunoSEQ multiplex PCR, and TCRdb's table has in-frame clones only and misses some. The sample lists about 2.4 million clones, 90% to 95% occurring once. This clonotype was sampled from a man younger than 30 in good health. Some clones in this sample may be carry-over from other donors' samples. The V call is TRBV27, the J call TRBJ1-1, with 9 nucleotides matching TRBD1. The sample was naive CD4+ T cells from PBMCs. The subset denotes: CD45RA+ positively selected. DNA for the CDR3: TGTGCCAGCAGTCCCCGACAGGGGGTTCAGGATGGTTTCTTT. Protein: CASSPRQGVQDGFF.